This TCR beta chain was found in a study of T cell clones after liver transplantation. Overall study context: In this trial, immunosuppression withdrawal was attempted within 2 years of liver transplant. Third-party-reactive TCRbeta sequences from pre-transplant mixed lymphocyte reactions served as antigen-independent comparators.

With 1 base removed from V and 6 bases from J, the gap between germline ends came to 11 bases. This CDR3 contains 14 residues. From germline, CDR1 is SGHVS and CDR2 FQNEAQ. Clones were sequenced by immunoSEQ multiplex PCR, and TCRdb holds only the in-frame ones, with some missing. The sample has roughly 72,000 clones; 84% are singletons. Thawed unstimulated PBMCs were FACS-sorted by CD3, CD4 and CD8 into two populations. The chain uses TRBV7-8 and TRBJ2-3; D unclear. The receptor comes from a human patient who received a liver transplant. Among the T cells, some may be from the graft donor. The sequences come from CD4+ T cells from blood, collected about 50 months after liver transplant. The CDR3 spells CASSLVSVADTQYF. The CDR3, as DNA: TGTGCCAGCAGCTTAGTCTCCGTCGCTGATACGCAGTATTTT.